This entry lists 32 T cell receptor beta chains sequenced from one sample in a study of long-term antiretroviral therapy in people with HIV. Survey level was the resolution at which the v3.0 immunoSEQ assay ran. The assay was immunoSEQ multiplex PCR, and TCRdb's table has in-frame clones only and misses some. The sample lists about 21,000 clones, more than 65% occurring once. This sample comprised unsorted PBMCs, obtained at the start of antiretroviral therapy. These receptors originate from a man aged 45-60 years with HIV.

The J gene is TRBJ1-1, the V gene TRBV28; D not certain. Germline CDR1 reads MDHEN; CDR2 reads SYDVKM. This CDR3 has 14 residues. Deletions cut 7 bases from V and 1 base from J, with 13 bases between. The CDR3 loop is CASNPLRENTEAFF. For the CDR3, the DNA is TGTGCCAGCAACCCCCTTCGCGAGAACACTGAAGCTTTCTTT.

The gene calls are TRBV6-6 and TRBJ1-1; D gene uncertain. The length of the CDR3 is 15 residues. CDR1 is MNHNY and CDR2 is SVGAGI in the germline V gene (reference sequence). The V end lost 7 bases, the J end lost 3 bases, and 18 bases lay between the germline ends. For the CDR3, the DNA is TGTGCCAGCACCTCGGGTTGGACGTCTGACACTGAAGCTTTCTTT. This sequence encodes CASTSGWTSDTEAFF.

The sample holds one count of this clone. The J gene is TRBJ2-1, the V gene TRBV6-5, with 7 bases lining up with TRBD2. V lost 3 bases and J lost 4; bases outside the gene matches: 6. The CDR3 sequence is 15 residues long. Germline V lookup: CDR1 MNHEY, CDR2 SVGAGI. CDR3 sequence reads: CASSYAASGYNEQFF. CDR3 nucleotide sequence: TGTGCCAGCAGTTATGCTGCTAGCGGTTACAATGAGCAGTTCTTC.

This sequence joins TRBV6-5 and TRBJ1-2, with 11 bases that match TRBD1. After removal of 5 bases from V and 8 bases from J, the junction contained 7 bases not matched to a gene. CDR3 length equals 14 residues. Germline-derived CDR1 and CDR2 are MNHEY and SVGAGI. The CDR3 loop reads CASSGGQGAKGYTF. CDR3 DNA: TGTGCCAGCAGTGGCGGACAGGGGGCGAAGGGCTACACCTTC.

The rearrangement links TRBV9 to TRBJ1-2; D is unresolved. Trimming took off 0 bases at V and 4 bases at J, with 10 bases between the two ends. The CDR3 has 14 amino acids. Germline loops: CDR1 SGDLS, CDR2 YYNGEE. The CDR3 coding sequence is TGTGCCAGCAGCGTAGGACTCCAGGCCTATGGCTACACCTTC. Its protein product is CASSVGLQAYGYTF.

This clone was counted only a few times. J is TRBJ1-6 and V is TRBV5-5, with D possibly matching TRBD1 (6 bases). The CDR3 consists of 15 residues. Trimming cost V 4 bases and J 4 bases, with 12 bases left between them. CDR1 SGHKS and CDR2 YYEKEE come from the germline V gene (reference sequence). The CDR3 DNA is TGTGCCAGCAGCCATCGGACAGCTTATAATTCACCCCTCCACTTT. Encoded protein: CASSHRTAYNSPLHF.

V is TRBV6-1 and J is TRBJ2-7; possibly TRBD2 for D (6 bases). The germline CDR1 and CDR2 sequences are MNHNS and SASEGT. There are 15 residues in the CDR3. V was trimmed by 1 base and J by 0 bases, leaving 10 bases between them. The CDR3 DNA reads as TGTGCCAGCAGTGAAGAGGAGGGTGCCTCCTACGAGCAGTACTTC. Protein: CASSEEEGASYEQYF.

The rearrangement joins TRBV6-5 to TRBJ1-5, with a tentative D call TRBD1 (5 bases). Trimming stripped 0 bases from V and 4 bases from J, with 10 bases between. The length of the CDR3 is 15 residues. CDR1 is MNHEY, CDR2 SVGAGI, per germline. The CDR3, as DNA: TGTGCCAGCAGTTACTCGGGGCAGGTGAATCAGCCCCAGCATTTT. This translates into CASSYSGQVNQPQHF.

The chain couples TRBV30 to TRBJ2-5, with 7 bases matching TRBD2. Germline V gives CDR1 GTSNPN, CDR2 SVGIG (reference sequence). V lost 0 bases, J lost 5 bases, and 9 bases stayed unmatched. The CDR3 sequence is 15 residues long. For the CDR3, the DNA is TGTGCCTGGAGTGTAAGAGGGGCCGGGAGGGAGACCCAGTACTTC. It encodes CAWSVRGAGRETQYF. The full variable domain, rest sourced from reference TRBV30 and TRBJ2-5, is SQTIHQWPATLVQPVGSPLSLECTVEGTSNPNLYWYRQAAGRGLQLLFYSVGIGQISSEVPQNLSASRPQDRQFILSSKKLLLSDSGFYLCAWSVRGAGRETQYFGPGTRLLVL.

This clone was observed a few times. The chain has TRBV4-3 and TRBJ1-5, with D perhaps TRBD1 (5 bases). V gave up 3 bases and J gave up 3 bases, with 6 bases separating them. The CDR3 covers 13 residues. In germline, CDR1 is LGHNA, CDR2 YSLEER. The CDR3 bases are TGCGCCAGCAGCCAGGGGCTCAATCAGCCCCAGCATTTT. Translation gives CASSQGLNQPQHF.

This chain links TRBV6-5 with TRBJ1-4; a weak D match, TRBD1 (5 bases). Germline CDR1 reads MNHEY; CDR2 reads SVGAGI. This CDR3 has 15 residues. Trimming removed 8 bases from V and 3 bases from J, with 16 bases in between. The CDR3 is CASATGAGSNEKLFF. The CDR3 DNA follows: TGTGCCAGCGCTACAGGAGCAGGGTCTAATGAAAAACTGTTTTTT.

The chain combines TRBV7-2 with TRBJ1-3, with 11 bases identical to TRBD1. The CDR3 has 15 residues. Looked up from germline, CDR1 is SGHTA and CDR2 is FQGNSA. Trimming at V came to 3 bases and at J to 7 bases, leaving 5 bases not matched to a gene. CDR3 nucleotide sequence: TGTGCCAGCAGCTTCGGGGGACAGGGGGTGAACACCATATATTTT. It is translated as CASSFGGQGVNTIYF.

This chain joins TRBV7-8 and TRBJ1-1, with 9 bases that match TRBD1. Trimming took 5 bases from V and 4 from J; bases not matched to a gene: 14. The V gene's germline CDR1 is SGHVS and CDR2 FQNEAQ. This CDR3 has 17 residues. DNA for the CDR3: TGTGCCAGCAGCCCTCGCAGACAGGGGGGCGAGCGCACTGAAGCTTTCTTT. Translating it yields CASSPRRQGGERTEAFF.

V gene TRBV19 combines with J gene TRBJ1-5; 8 positions agree with TRBD1. Trimming cost V 5 bases and J 3 bases; bases outside gene matches: 6. The germline gives CDR1 LNHDA, CDR2 SQIVND (reference sequence). There are 15 residues in the CDR3. CDR3: CASSRRDRNNQPQHF. The DNA of the CDR3 is TGTGCCAGTAGTCGCCGGGACAGGAACAATCAGCCCCAGCATTTT.

V usage is TRBV4-3 and J usage is TRBJ1-1, with D maybe TRBD1 (5 bases). With 0 bases removed from V and 4 bases from J, the gap between germline ends came to 12 bases. The germline CDR1 and CDR2 sequences are LGHNA and YSLEER. The CDR3 covers 15 residues. The CDR3 is CASSQDKAGRTEAFF. The CDR3 coding sequence is TGCGCCAGCAGCCAAGATAAGGCAGGGCGCACTGAAGCTTTCTTT.

The chain combines TRBV28 with TRBJ2-5; D is unresolved. This CDR3 has 11 residues. The germline V gene has CDR1 MDHEN and CDR2 SYDVKM. V lost 4 bases, J lost 5 bases, and 5 bases lay in between. CDR3 sequence reads: CASSWTETQYF. The CDR3 DNA is TGTGCCAGCAGTTGGACCGAGACCCAGTACTTC. The whole variable domain, remainder taken from reference TRBV28 and TRBJ2-5, is DVKVTQSSRYLVKRTGEKVFLECVQDMDHENMFWYRQDPGLGLRLIYFSYDVKMKEKGDIPEGYSVSREKKERFSLILESASTNQTSMYLCASSWTETQYFGPGTRLLVL.

This chain joins TRBV5-5 and TRBJ2-1; unclear D gene. V lost 4 bases and J lost 4, with 6 bases in between. Germline V CDR1 and CDR2: SGHKS, YYEKEE (reference sequence). The CDR3 is 12 amino acids. The CDR3 spells CASSGSYNEQFF. The CDR3 DNA is TGTGCCAGCAGCGGTTCTTACAATGAGCAGTTCTTC.

The V and J genes are TRBV7-9 and TRBJ2-1; D perhaps matches TRBD1 (6 bases). The germline V and J ends were trimmed by 5 bases and 13 bases, with 12 bases remaining between them. This CDR3 spans 11 amino acids. The germline V gene has CDR1 SEHNR and CDR2 FQNEAQ (reference sequence). The CDR3 DNA reads as TGTGCCAGCAGCCTCCGGGACACTCAGTTCTTC. It is translated as CASSLRDTQFF.

This clone was observed a few times. The chain has TRBV4-1 and TRBJ2-2, with D hard to call. V was cut by 4 bases and J by 3 bases, with 9 bases left in between. Germline V gene lookup returns CDR1 MGHRA and CDR2 YSYEKL. The CDR3 runs to 14 residues. CDR3 amino acids: CASSLYVHTGELFF. CDR3 coding DNA: TGCGCCAGCAGCCTGTATGTTCACACCGGGGAGCTGTTTTTT.

This clone was detected a few times. The gene calls are TRBV9 and TRBJ1-5; no definite D call. The germline V and J ends were trimmed by 4 bases and 2 bases, with 10 bases remaining between them. From germline, CDR1 is SGDLS and CDR2 YYNGEE. This CDR3 region has 14 residues. The CDR3 loop is CASSRYQGNQPQHF. As DNA, the CDR3 is TGTGCCAGCAGCCGGTACCAGGGCAATCAGCCCCAGCATTTT.

The chain recombines TRBV7-2 with TRBJ2-3, with D perhaps matching TRBD2 (7 bases). Germline CDR1 SGHTA, CDR2 FQGNSA. V was shortened by 5 bases and J by 2 bases, with 14 bases between the two germline ends. CDR3 length: 15 amino acids. The CDR3 reads CASSPEGGDTDTQYF. The CDR3 DNA is TGTGCCAGCAGCCCCGAGGGGGGGGACACAGATACGCAGTATTTT.

The rearrangement uses TRBV18 and TRBJ2-7, with D maybe TRBD2 (6 bases). Germline CDR1 and CDR2: KGHSH and LQKENI. CDR3 size: 15 residues. Trimming left V 3 bases short and J 6 bases short, with 18 bases between. The CDR3 here is CASSPTGSGGSEQYF. DNA of the CDR3: TGTGCCAGCTCACCTACGGGATCCGGGGGTTCCGAGCAGTACTTC.

The chain links TRBV4-3 to TRBJ2-2; a possible D gene is TRBD1 (5 bases). V lost 0 bases, J lost 1 base, and 6 bases lay in between. Germline V gene data show CDR1 as LGHNA and CDR2 as YSLEER. CDR3 size: 15 residues. CDR3 residues: CASSQEDRNTGELFF. The CDR3 coding sequence is TGCGCCAGCAGCCAAGAAGACAGGAACACCGGGGAGCTGTTTTTT.

The J gene is TRBJ1-5, the V gene TRBV19; D is unresolved. V was clipped by 0 bases and J by 2 bases, with 8 bases between them. The germline V gene has CDR1 LNHDA and CDR2 SQIVND (reference sequence). This CDR3 comprises 15 residues. The chain's CDR3 is CASSIERSGNQPQHF. The CDR3 DNA reads as TGTGCCAGTAGTATAGAGAGGTCTGGCAATCAGCCCCAGCATTTT. Full variable domain (missing parts from reference TRBV19 and TRBJ1-5): DGGITQSPKYLFRKEGQNVTLSCEQNLNHDAMYWYRQDPGQGLRLIYYSQIVNDFQKGDIAEGYSVSREKKESFPLTVTSAQKNPTAFYLCASSIERSGNQPQHFGDGTRLSIL.

The V and J genes are TRBV6-5 and TRBJ2-3; D assignment may be TRBD1 or TRBD2 (5 bases each). The CDR3 has 15 amino acids. Germline loops: CDR1 MNHEY, CDR2 SVGAGI. Trimming stripped 2 bases from V and 3 bases from J, with 12 bases between. CDR3 bases: TGTGCCAGCAGTTACCGGAGGCAGGGTACAGATACGCAGTATTTT. This codes for CASSYRRQGTDTQYF.

The V call is TRBV11-3, the J call TRBJ2-7; 7 positions agree with TRBD1. CDR1 and CDR2 from the germline V gene are SGHNT and YENEEA. V shed 2 bases and J 6 bases; nucleotides not matched to a gene: 7. CDR3 length: 14 residues. The DNA of the CDR3 is TGTGCCAGCAGCTTACAAACAGGGGAGAGCGAGCAGTACTTC. This translates into CASSLQTGESEQYF.

This clone appeared once. The J gene is TRBJ2-3, the V gene TRBV28; perhaps TRBD2 as D (6 bases). The CDR3 extends over 14 amino acids. The germline gives CDR1 MDHEN, CDR2 SYDVKM. V was pared by 6 bases and J by 5 bases, with 15 bases between. The CDR3 coding sequence is TGTGCCAGCAGCCAGGACGGGAGAAGAGATACGCAGTATTTT. This encodes CASSQDGRRDTQYF.

The chain combines TRBV29-1 with TRBJ1-2; TRBD1 aligns across 7 bases. There are 14 residues in the CDR3. Germline CDR1 SQVTM, CDR2 ANQGSEA. Trimming removed 4 bases from V and 1 base from J; junction bases left unmatched: 6. The CDR3 nucleotides read TGCAGCGTTGCTCGGGACAGCAATAACTATGGCTACACCTTC. Amino acids: CSVARDSNNYGYTF.

This chain joins TRBV7-2 and TRBJ2-7; D possibly corresponds to TRBD1 (6 bases). The V and J ends lost 0 bases and 1 base respectively, with 7 bases between them. There are 14 residues in the CDR3. The V gene's germline CDR1 is SGHTA and CDR2 FQGNSA. The chain's CDR3 is CASSLADSSYEQYF. The CDR3 region has the DNA TGTGCCAGCAGCTTAGCGGACAGTTCCTACGAGCAGTACTTC.

This chain links TRBV7-8 with TRBJ2-3, with TRBD2 matching 7 bases. Germline CDR1 reads SGHVS; CDR2 reads FQNEAQ. This CDR3 has 15 amino acids. V lost 4 bases, J lost 3 bases, and 7 bases stayed unmatched. CDR3 sequence: CASSSGLEGTDTQYF. For the CDR3, the DNA is TGTGCCAGCAGCTCCGGACTAGAGGGGACAGATACGCAGTATTTT.

This clone was detected a few times. This sequence joins TRBV15 and TRBJ2-7; D is tentatively TRBD1 or TRBD2 (5 bases each). Trimming removed 4 bases from V and 0 bases from J, with 16 bases in between. The CDR3 has 16 residues. Germline CDR1 is LNHNV and CDR2 is YYDKDF (reference sequence). CDR3 bases: TGTGCCACCAGCACGCCGGGTGGGGGAGTCTCCTACGAGCAGTACTTC. Amino acid sequence: CATSTPGGGVSYEQYF.

This clone was counted a single time. The chain joins TRBV2 to TRBJ2-1; 7 nucleotides align to TRBD1. The germline gives CDR1 SNHLY, CDR2 FYNNEI. Losses at the gene ends were 7 bases for V and 9 bases for J; bases not matched to a gene: 9. The CDR3 runs 13 residues. CDR3 amino acids: CASNDGQASEQFF. The CDR3, as DNA: TGTGCCAGCAATGACGGACAGGCTAGTGAGCAGTTCTTC.